These T cell receptor beta chains were read from a single sample in a study of T cells in localized non-small cell lung cancer. The method was immunoSEQ multiplex PCR; TCRdb's version includes in-frame clones alone and lacks a portion of them. The table records several thousand clones, nearly 90% of them present only once. The input for sequencing was peripheral blood, taken before any cancer treatment. The receptors shown here come from a female donor older than 55 with stage II squamous cell lung carcinoma. The CDR3 runs from the conserved cysteine through the conserved F or W. A D gene is named only where the DNA matches it firmly. Not all rows give a size; the values are once, few, many and, for expanded clones, a class.

CASSYEGVGTQYF,TGTGCCAGCAGTTACGAGGGCGTTGGTACGCAGTATTTT,TRBV13,-,-,TRBJ2-3
CASSSQGNTIYF,TGCGCCAGCAGTTCACAAGGAAACACCATATATTTT,TRBV10-2,-,-,TRBJ1-3
CASSPSTQGTDTQYF,TGCGCCAGCAGTCCTTCCACCCAGGGCACAGATACGCAGTATTTT,TRBV10-1,-,-,TRBJ2-3
CATSRARTGGFGAFF,TGTGCCACCAGCAGAGCCAGGACAGGGGGTTTCGGAGCTTTCTTT,TRBV15,TRBD1,-,TRBJ1-1
CASSQDGVSTDTQYF,TGTGCCAGCAGCCAGGACGGGGTGAGCACAGATACGCAGTATTTT,TRBV7-2,-,-,TRBJ2-3
CASALLGSPDYGYTF,TGTGCCAGCGCCCTCTTGGGCTCCCCTGACTATGGCTACACCTTC,TRBV27,-,once,TRBJ1-2
CASGWNSDYGYTF,TGTGCCAGCGGTTGGAATTCGGACTATGGCTACACCTTC,TRBV27,-,-,TRBJ1-2
CASTMGGAPLGELFF,TGTGCCAGTACCATGGGGGGGGCCCCACTTGGGGAGCTGTTTTTT,TRBV19,-,-,TRBJ2-2
CASQGEANQPQHF,TGTGCCAGCCAGGGAGAAGCGAATCAGCCCCAGCATTTT,TRBV7-9,-,-,TRBJ1-5
CASSLGVSGANVLTF,TGTGCCAGCAGCTTGGGGGTATCTGGGGCCAACGTCCTGACTTTC,TRBV5-6,-,-,TRBJ2-6
CASSQTNGYTF,TGCGCCAGCAGCCAAACAAATGGCTACACCTTC,TRBV4-1,-,-,TRBJ1-2
CASSGQGEKLFF,TGTGCCAGCTCTGGTCAGGGTGAAAAACTGTTTTTT,TRBV6-5,-,-,TRBJ1-4
CASSLSGTSETQYF,TGTGCCAGCAGCCTATCCGGGACTAGCGAGACCCAGTACTTC,TRBV28,TRBD2,-,TRBJ2-5
CASSQQLREVQPQHF,TGCGCCAGCAGCCAACAACTCAGGGAGGTTCAGCCCCAGCATTTT,TRBV4-1,-,-,TRBJ1-5
CASSPGQRYEQYF,TGTGCCAGCAGCCCCGGACAGCGATACGAGCAGTACTTC,TRBV6-1,-,-,TRBJ2-7
CASSPQTAQYF,TGTGCCAGCTCGCCCCAAACGGCGCAGTACTTC,TRBV2,-,-,TRBJ2-7
CASRARGRDTEAFF,TGTGCCAGCAGGGCACGGGGCCGGGACACTGAAGCTTTCTTT,TRBV5-8,-,few,TRBJ1-1
CASSSTTGELFF,TGTGCCAGCAGCTCGACCACCGGGGAGCTGTTTTTT,TRBV7-9,-,-,TRBJ2-2
CSMGGSSGYTF,TGCAGTATGGGGGGATCCTCTGGCTACACCTTC,TRBV20-1,-,-,TRBJ1-2
CASSASWNRGEETQYF,TGTGCCAGCAGCGCTAGCTGGAACCGGGGGGAAGAGACCCAGTACTTC,TRBV7-8,TRBD2,-,TRBJ2-5
CASSLDYGYTF,TGTGCCAGCAGTTTGGACTATGGCTACACCTTC,TRBV28,-,-,TRBJ1-2
CSAWVGTEAFF,TGCAGTGCCTGGGTGGGGACTGAAGCTTTCTTT,TRBV20-1,-,-,TRBJ1-1
CASSEWGTGNQPQHF,TGTGCCAGCAGTGAATGGGGAACGGGCAATCAGCCCCAGCATTTT,TRBV2,-,-,TRBJ1-5
CASSLEAPGSPDF,TGTGCCAGCAGCTTAGAAGCGCCCGGCAGCCCTGACTTC,TRBV7-9,-,-,TRBJ2-5
CASSPGQGARTEAFF,TGTGCCAGCAGCCCAGGACAGGGGGCAAGGACTGAAGCTTTCTTT,TRBV11-1,TRBD1,-,TRBJ1-1
CASSPGTGRAGELFF,TGCGCCAGCAGCCCGGGGACAGGGCGGGCCGGGGAGCTGTTTTTT,TRBV5-1,TRBD1,-,TRBJ2-2
CASSLATAWRGGGPQHF,TGTGCCAGCAGCTTAGCCACAGCATGGAGGGGGGGTGGGCCCCAGCATTTT,TRBV7-8,-,-,TRBJ1-5
CASIGGVSRAEAFF,TGTGCCAGTATCGGCGGGGTGAGTAGGGCTGAAGCTTTCTTT,TRBV19,-,-,TRBJ1-1
CASSHIGTALVDTQYF,TGTGCCAGCAGCCATATAGGGACGGCGCTTGTGGATACGCAGTATTTT,TRBV11-2,-,few,TRBJ2-3
CAISETVNYGYTF,TGTGCCATCAGTGAGACGGTGAACTATGGCTACACCTTC,TRBV10-3,-,-,TRBJ1-2
CASSEAGVHTGELFF,TGTGCCAGCAGTGAGGCGGGGGTTCACACCGGGGAGCTGTTTTTT,TRBV6-1,TRBD2,few,TRBJ2-2